A single sample is the source of the 31 T cell receptor beta chains below, sequenced in a study of early T cells in non-severe SARS-CoV-2 infection. TCRdb called the 5' RACE reads again in MiXCR, with one record for every CDR3 protein. The table lists about 94,000 distinct CDR3 sequences, around 13% of them singletons. The sequenced sample consisted of whole blood. These receptors were collected from an adult who was a healthcare worker with PCR-confirmed SARS-CoV-2 infection or an uninfected control (not recorded which).

The V and J genes are TRBV20-1 and TRBJ2-7, with 7 bases lining up with TRBD2. After removal of 3 bases from V and 0 bases from J, the junction contained 8 bases not matched to a gene. This CDR3 region has 15 residues. Germline CDR1 reads DFQATT; CDR2 reads SNEGSKA (reference sequence). CDR3 in DNA: TGCAGTGCTAGGCCCCGTACTAGCGCCTCCTACGAGCAGTACTTC. It is translated as CSARPRTSASYEQYF.

The chain has TRBV3-1 and TRBJ1-2, with D unresolved. This CDR3 region has 13 residues. Trimming shortened V by 1 base and J by 4 bases, and 7 bases separated the two germline ends. Germline CDR1 is LGHDT and CDR2 is YNNKEL (reference sequence). The CDR3 bases are TGTGCCAGCAGCCAAGCAAACCGCTATGGCTACACCTTC. Translating gives CASSQANRYGYTF.

The V call is TRBV3-1, the J call TRBJ1-6; TRBD1 is a possible D gene (6 bases). Germline CDR1 and CDR2: LGHDT and YNNKEL (reference sequence). The CDR3 covers 13 residues. The V end lost 2 bases, the J end lost 12 bases, and 11 bases lay between the germline ends. The DNA of the CDR3 is TGTGCCAGCAGCCAAACACAGGGCAGACCCCTCCACTTT. Translation: CASSQTQGRPLHF.

This sequence joins TRBV4-1 and TRBJ1-5, with D possibly matching TRBD1 (6 bases). Germline assignment: CDR1 MGHRA and CDR2 YSYEKL. The CDR3 extends over 14 amino acids. Trimming stripped 2 bases from V and 6 bases from J, with 11 bases between. CDR3 protein: CASSQLQGSQPQHF. In nucleotides, the CDR3 is TGCGCCAGCAGCCAATTACAGGGTAGTCAGCCCCAGCATTTT.

In its sample, this clonotype was seen a few times. The chain employs TRBV5-5 and TRBJ2-3; perhaps TRBD1 as D (6 bases). The germline V gene encodes CDR1 SGHKS and CDR2 YYEKEE (reference sequence). The length of the CDR3 is 15 residues. V was shortened by 6 bases and J by 0 bases, with 14 bases between the two germline ends. The CDR3: CASNLQGRSTDTQYF. The CDR3 bases are TGTGCCAGCAACTTACAGGGACGGAGCACAGATACGCAGTATTTT.

A remark on this clonotype: Its ends do not fully match the called genes, so a read error is possible. This chain links TRBV5-5 with TRBJ2-1, with D possibly matching TRBD2 (5 bases). The CDR3 has 14 amino acids. Germline V gene lookup returns CDR1 SGHKS and CDR2 YYEKEE (reference sequence). CDR3 sequence reads: CTSSLLGTYNEQFF. As DNA, the CDR3 is TGTACCAGCAGCTTACTAGGGACCTACAATGAGCAGTTCTTC.

This clonotype was seen many times. As DNA, the CDR3 is TGCAGTGCTAGTCTTCGCAGCCTAAACTATGGCTACACCTTC. Amino acid sequence: CSASLRSLNYGYTF. V is TRBV20-1 and J is TRBJ1-2, with D unclear. The ends were cut back, 3 bases at V and 2 bases at J, with 13 bases in the middle. Germline V gene data show CDR1 as DFQATT and CDR2 as SNEGSKA (reference sequence). This CDR3 spans 14 amino acids.

The gene calls are TRBV28 and TRBJ1-5; D is undetermined. V gave up 6 bases and J gave up 0 bases, with 9 bases separating them. Looked up from germline, CDR1 is MDHEN and CDR2 is SYDVKM. CDR3 size: 14 residues. CDR3 protein: CASRGPNSNQPQHF. CDR3 sequence (DNA): TGTGCCAGCAGAGGCCCAAATAGCAATCAGCCCCAGCATTTT. The entire variable domain, with the rest obtained from reference TRBV28 and TRBJ1-5, is as follows: DVKVTQSSRYLVKRTGEKVFLECVQDMDHENMFWYRQDPGLGLRLIYFSYDVKMKEKGDIPEGYSVSREKKERFSLILESASTNQTSMYLCASRGPNSNQPQHFGDGTRLSIL.

The genes are TRBV6-2 or TRBV6-3 and TRBJ2-2; 9 bases agree with TRBD1. V trimming: 6 bases; J trimming: 4 bases; junction bases outside the gene matches: 12. The CDR3 sequence is 17 residues long. In germline, CDR1 is MNHEY, CDR2 SVGEGT. CDR3 in DNA: TGTGCCAGCAGCATCCGGTTACAGGGGGCAGGCACCGGGGAGCTGTTTTTT. Translated, it gives CASSIRLQGAGTGELFF.

V gene TRBV12-3 or TRBV12-4 combines with J gene TRBJ1-5; TRBD1 agrees at 10 bases. The CDR3 totals 20 residues. V shed 5 bases, J shed 0 bases, and the junction held 16 bases outside the gene matches. The CDR3 DNA reads TGTGCCAGCAGTCCCATCCGCGGGGACAGGGGCGGGTATAGCAATCAGCCCCAGCATTTT. It specifies CASSPIRGDRGGYSNQPQHF.

The chain links TRBV20-1 to TRBJ1-1, with D maybe TRBD1 (6 bases). Deletions cut 0 bases from V and 4 bases from J, with 12 bases between. The CDR3 has 14 residues. Germline V gene lookup returns CDR1 DFQATT and CDR2 SNEGSKA (reference sequence). The CDR3 sequence is CSARDERGSTEAFF. The CDR3 DNA follows: TGCAGTGCTAGAGATGAGAGGGGGTCCACTGAAGCTTTCTTT.

Concerning this clonotype: This may arise from a read error, as a much more abundant clone is one base away. The V and J genes are TRBV7-9 and TRBJ2-3; TRBD1 might be the D (7 bases). CDR3 length: 15 amino acids. Germline-derived CDR1 and CDR2 are SEHNR and FQNEAQ (reference sequence). The CDR3 DNA follows: TGTGTCAGTAACCCGGGGGACAGCTCCACAGATACGCAGTATTTT. Protein product: CVSNPGDSSTDTQYF.

J is TRBJ1-6 and V is TRBV9, with D possibly matching TRBD1 (5 bases). V lost 4 bases to trimming and J lost 10 bases, with 15 bases between them. The CDR3 covers 14 residues. CDR1 is SGDLS and CDR2 is YYNGEE in the germline V gene. For the CDR3, the DNA is TGTGCCAGCAGCAATGGTGACAGCCGATCACCCCTCCACTTT. Its protein is CASSNGDSRSPLHF. The variable domain in full, with the rest retrieved from reference TRBV9 and TRBJ1-6, is DSGVTQTPKHLITATGQRVTLRCSPRSGDLSVYWYQQSLDQGLQFLIQYYNGEERAKGNILERFSAQQFPDLHSELNLSSLELGDSALYFCASSNGDSRSPLHFGNGTRLTVT.

This clonotype was seen only a few times. V and J are TRBV28 and TRBJ1-1; D is ambiguous. Trimming shortened V by 2 bases and J by 2 bases, and 12 bases separated the two germline ends. Germline CDR1 MDHEN, CDR2 SYDVKM. The CDR3 runs to 15 residues. The DNA of the CDR3 is TGTGCCAGCAGTTTAAGAAGGGAACTAAACACTGAAGCTTTCTTT. Translation gives CASSLRRELNTEAFF.

This rearrangement joins TRBV5-1 to TRBJ2-7; possible D gene TRBD2, 7 bases. The length of the CDR3 is 11 residues. The germline V and J ends were trimmed by 4 bases and 6 bases, with 8 bases remaining between them. Per germline, CDR1 SGHRS and CDR2 YFSETQ. The CDR3 is CASSRGAEQYF. CDR3 coding DNA: TGCGCCAGCAGCCGGGGGGCCGAGCAGTACTTC.

This clonotype was counted at least ten times. V gene TRBV6-1 combines with J gene TRBJ1-1; D unclear. The CDR3 has 17 amino acids. Trimming left V 6 bases short and J 3 bases short, with 23 bases between. Germline lookup yields CDR1 MNHNS and CDR2 SASEGT. This CDR3 is CASSPKSMGKADTEAFF. The CDR3 DNA follows: TGTGCCAGCAGCCCGAAGAGTATGGGGAAAGCGGACACTGAAGCTTTCTTT.

The rearrangement joins TRBV27 to TRBJ2-2; D possibly corresponds to TRBD1 (6 bases). The CDR3 covers 16 residues. The germline V gene encodes CDR1 MNHEY and CDR2 SMNVEV (reference sequence). Between the trimmed V and J ends, which lost 7 bases and 2 bases, there was a span of 17 bases. CDR3 in amino acids: CASTARGNLNTGELFF. CDR3 in DNA: TGTGCCAGCACTGCCAGGGGAAACTTAAACACCGGGGAGCTGTTTTTT.

The chain uses TRBV28 and TRBJ1-5; maybe TRBD1 (5 bases). This CDR3 contains 16 residues. Germline V lookup: CDR1 MDHEN, CDR2 SYDVKM. Trimming stripped 1 base from V and 4 bases from J, with 14 bases between. The DNA of the CDR3 is TGTGCCAGCAGTTTATCCCCGGGGGGGTTTAATCAGCCCCAGCATTTT. Its protein product is CASSLSPGGFNQPQHF.

This clonotype has ten or more counts. The chain joins TRBV6-1 to TRBJ1-5; TRBD1 is a possible D gene (5 bases). Germline lookup yields CDR1 MNHNS and CDR2 SASEGT. V lost 1 base and J 6 bases, leaving 13 bases between the germline ends. The CDR3 length is 15 residues. The CDR3 region is CASSEGWGLAQPQHF. As DNA, the CDR3 is TGTGCCAGCAGTGAAGGGTGGGGGTTGGCTCAGCCCCAGCATTTT.

This clonotype was detected ten times or more. The CDR3, as DNA: TGTGCCAGCAGGGCTGGCGGGGGGGCCCTGGAGACCCAGTACTTC. Amino acids: CASRAGGGALETQYF. The chain carries TRBV12-3 or TRBV12-4 and TRBJ2-5, with 9 bases aligning to TRBD2. The CDR3 runs to 15 residues. V shed 6 bases, J shed 5 bases, and the junction held 10 bases outside the gene matches.

The chain recombines TRBV11-2 with TRBJ1-2, with a tentative D call TRBD1 (5 bases). Trimming left V 4 bases short and J 8 bases short, with 11 bases between. Germline CDR1 is SGHAT and CDR2 is FQNNGV. This CDR3 has 12 residues. The CDR3 DNA is TGTGCCAGCAGCTCGGAACAGGTCGGCTACACCTTC. Translating gives CASSSEQVGYTF.

This clonotype was seen a single time. The CDR3 sequence: CASSSDRGTQYF. Here the CDR3 DNA reads TGTGCCAGCAGCTCGGACAGGGGGACGCAGTATTTT. V is TRBV7-2 and J is TRBJ2-3, with TRBD1 identical over 10 bases. The CDR3 runs 12 residues. CDR1 and CDR2 from the germline V gene are SGHTA and FQGNSA. With V trimmed by 4 bases and J by 9 bases, 1 base remained unmatched.

This clonotype was counted ten times or more. The chain couples TRBV7-6 to TRBJ2-1; D may match TRBD1 or TRBD2 (6 bases each). CDR1 and CDR2 from the germline V gene are SGHVS and FNYEAQ. V lost 7 bases and J lost 2, with 15 bases in between. There are 15 residues in the CDR3. The chain's CDR3 is CASTSGGSPYNEQFF. The CDR3 DNA follows: TGTGCCAGCACCTCCGGGGGCTCCCCCTACAATGAGCAGTTCTTC.

The rearrangement joins TRBV5-6 to TRBJ1-4, with unresolved D. This CDR3 spans 15 amino acids. V lost 3 bases, J lost 5 bases, and 14 bases lay in between. Germline V gives CDR1 SGHDT, CDR2 YYEEEE. This chain's CDR3 is CASSSIPDGNEKLFF. The CDR3 DNA sequence: TGTGCCAGCAGCTCAATACCCGACGGGAATGAAAAACTGTTTTTT.

This clonotype was recorded a few times. This chain connects TRBV6-2 or TRBV6-3 to TRBJ1-6; 9 bases agree with TRBD1. The J segment lost 8 bases and the V segment lost 6 bases, leaving 5 bases of the junction unmatched. Germline V lookup: CDR1 MNHEY, CDR2 SVGEGT. The CDR3 covers 14 residues. CDR3 sequence (DNA): TGTGCCAGCAGGTTGGACAGGGGTTATTCACCCCTCCACTTT. It encodes CASRLDRGYSPLHF.

The rearrangement joins TRBV2 to TRBJ1-1; D is undetermined. V was cut by 8 bases and J by 5 bases, with 18 bases left in between. Germline values: CDR1 SNHLY, CDR2 FYNNEI. The CDR3 runs 14 residues. The CDR3 here is CASQIGTPTTEAFF. The CDR3 nucleotides are TGTGCCAGCCAGATCGGCACCCCCACAACTGAAGCTTTCTTT.

Only a few counts were recorded for this clonotype. This rearrangement joins TRBV4-1 to TRBJ2-1, with 11 nucleotides matching TRBD1. CDR3 length equals 17 residues. J gave up 5 bases and V 0 bases, and 6 bases lay outside the gene matches. Germline V gene data show CDR1 as MGHRA and CDR2 as YSYEKL. CDR3 nucleotide sequence: TGCGCCAGCAGCCAAGAGGACGGGACAGGGGGAAACAATGAGCAGTTCTTC. Encoded protein: CASSQEDGTGGNNEQFF.

This clonotype has more than one count but fewer than ten. This chain uses TRBV11-2 with TRBJ2-5; the D gene is possibly TRBD2 (5 bases). The CDR3 runs 15 residues. Germline V CDR1 and CDR2: SGHAT, FQNNGV. V was cut by 5 bases and J by 5 bases, with 18 bases left in between. The chain's CDR3 is CASSIRAHPGETQYF. CDR3 in DNA: TGTGCCAGCAGCATCCGGGCCCACCCGGGGGAGACCCAGTACTTC.

In its sample, this clonotype was seen many times. J is TRBJ1-5 and V is TRBV10-2; TRBD1 is a possible D gene (6 bases). Germline V CDR1 and CDR2: WSHSY, SAAADI. V was pared by 2 bases and J by 4 bases, with 9 bases between. The CDR3 is 14 residues long. This chain's CDR3 is CASSEGGRNQPQHF. The CDR3 DNA sequence: TGCGCCAGCAGTGAGGGGGGGCGGAATCAGCCCCAGCATTTT.

This clonotype was recorded at least ten times. The rearrangement links TRBV4-1 to TRBJ1-3; the D gene is possibly TRBD1 (6 bases). Trimming cost V 3 bases and J 3 bases, with 15 bases left between them. The CDR3 consists of 16 residues. CDR1 is MGHRA, CDR2 YSYEKL, per germline. This CDR3 is CASSQQGIAFGNTIYF. CDR3 nucleotides: TGCGCCAGCAGCCAGCAGGGGATTGCTTTTGGAAACACCATATATTTT.

The genes are TRBV18 and TRBJ1-5; D is possibly TRBD1 (5 bases). V lost 1 base and J lost 0, with 10 bases in between. Per the germline V gene, CDR1 is KGHSH and CDR2 is LQKENI. The CDR3 totals 16 residues. The CDR3 DNA reads as TGTGCCAGCTCACCACAAGGGACCCGTAGCAATCAGCCCCAGCATTTT. Its protein product is CASSPQGTRSNQPQHF.